Below, 27 T cell receptor beta chains from the same sample are listed, as sequenced in a study of regulatory T cells in long-lasting Graves disease. iRepertoire HTBI primers and Arm-PCR of CDR3 regions built TCR beta libraries. TCRdb redid the calling of the multiplex PCR reads with MiXCR, one entry per CDR3 protein. The sample lists roughly 360,000 distinct CDR3 sequences, roughly 23% seen once, with around 30% in the top ten. The sample's time point: persistent/refractory GD, antithyroid drugs over 5 years with positive TRAb. Researchers made the TCR library from RNA that was extracted from PBMCs. The material was peripheral blood mononuclear cells (PBMCs), obtained when the disease was refractory, from a patient treated with antithyroid drugs. These receptors were obtained from a middle-aged woman with Graves disease.

This sequence joins TRBV7-2 and TRBJ2-5; weak D call: TRBD2 (5 bases). Germline assignment: CDR1 SGHTA and CDR2 FQGNSA. V lost 2 bases, J lost 3 bases, and 13 bases lay in between. The CDR3 extends over 15 amino acids. The CDR3 DNA sequence: TGTGCCAGCAGCTTACTCGGCTCAGCGGAAGAGACCCAGTACTTC. Its protein product is CASSLLGSAEETQYF.

This clonotype was picked up many times. The rearrangement joins TRBV28 to TRBJ1-1; D is ambiguous. The CDR3 is 13 residues long. With 4 bases removed from V and 7 bases from J, the gap between germline ends came to 13 bases. Germline V gives CDR1 MDHEN, CDR2 SYDVKM. This CDR3 reads CASSSRVAGEAFF. The CDR3, as DNA: TGTGCCAGCAGTTCTAGGGTGGCCGGTGAAGCTTTCTTT.

The chain couples TRBV5-6 to TRBJ2-4; maybe TRBD1 (5 bases). Germline values: CDR1 SGHDT, CDR2 YYEEEE. The CDR3 has 15 residues. V dropped 1 base and J dropped 2 bases, with 10 bases sitting between them. For the CDR3, the DNA is TGTGCCAGCAGCTTGAGGCAGGGCCCCAAAAACATTCAGTACTTC. It translates to CASSLRQGPKNIQYF. The full variable domain, its missing parts supplied by reference TRBV5-6 and TRBJ2-4, is DAGVTQSPTHLIKTRGQQVTLRCSPKSGHDTVSWYQQALGQGPQFIFQYYEEEERQRGNFPDRFSGHQFPNYSSELNVNALLLGDSALYLCASSLRQGPKNIQYFGAGTRLSVL.

This sequence joins TRBV29-1 and TRBJ2-5; TRBD1 or TRBD2 may be the D gene (5 bases each). The J call may be wrong; the DNA end is better matched by TRBJ2-1. The germline gives CDR1 SQVTM, CDR2 ANQGSEA. This CDR3 comprises 11 residues. CDR3 region: CSVAGPNEQFF. The CDR3 DNA follows: TGCAGCGTTGCGGGGCCCAATGAGCAGTTCTTC.

This clonotype was detected only a few times. V is TRBV20-1 and J is TRBJ2-7, with 13 bases fitting TRBD2. CDR3 length: 15 residues. CDR1 and CDR2 (germline): DFQATT, SNEGSKA (reference sequence). J lost 2 bases, V lost 3 bases, and 4 bases had no gene match. The CDR3 protein is CSARRTSGGAYEQYF. The CDR3 region has the DNA TGCAGTGCTAGGAGGACTAGCGGGGGCGCCTACGAGCAGTACTTC.

The chain uses TRBV7-8 and TRBJ2-4; 7 bases map to TRBD1. V dropped 2 bases and J dropped 8; count of bases not matched to a gene: 12. Germline-derived CDR1 and CDR2 are SGHVS and FQNEAQ. CDR3 length: 16 amino acids. The CDR3 coding sequence is TGTGCCAGCAGCTTAAGACAGGGTGGGGGTTTGGACATTCAGTACTTC. It specifies CASSLRQGGGLDIQYF.

This rearrangement joins TRBV28 to TRBJ2-5; D possibly matches TRBD1 or TRBD2 (5 bases each). In germline, CDR1 is MDHEN, CDR2 SYDVKM. Deletions cut 4 bases from V and 3 bases from J, with 12 bases between. The CDR3 has 14 amino acids. The CDR3 DNA reads TGTGCCAGCAGTTCCGGGACCTTTAAAGAGACCCAGTACTTC. It translates to CASSSGTFKETQYF.

This clonotype turned up a few times. The chain uses TRBV6-1 and TRBJ2-2; a possible D gene is TRBD1 (5 bases). The length of the CDR3 is 14 residues. V was clipped by 6 bases and J by 1 base, with 9 bases between them. Germline CDR1 reads MNHNS; CDR2 reads SASEGT. The chain's CDR3 is CASSPDRNTGELFF. As DNA, the CDR3 is TGTGCCAGCAGCCCCGACAGGAACACCGGGGAGCTGTTTTTT.

The chain combines TRBV27 with TRBJ2-7, with TRBD2 matching 13 bases. The CDR3 covers 21 residues. Germline CDR1 is MNHEY and CDR2 is SMNVEV (reference sequence). V trimming: 5 bases; J trimming: 6 bases; junction bases outside the gene matches: 25. Here the CDR3 reads CASSGYVMRGFPGTSGTEQYF. In DNA, the CDR3 is TGTGCCAGCAGTGGGTATGTGATGAGAGGTTTTCCCGGGACTAGCGGGACCGAGCAGTACTTC.

The chain has TRBV3-1 and TRBJ2-1; D may correspond to TRBD1 or TRBD2 (5 bases each). The germline V and J ends were trimmed by 4 bases and 6 bases, with 10 bases remaining between them. The CDR3 length is 13 residues. CDR1 is LGHDT and CDR2 is YNNKEL in the germline V gene (reference sequence). The CDR3 loop is CASSRDGGNEQFF. The DNA of the CDR3 is TGTGCCAGCAGCCGGGACGGTGGCAATGAGCAGTTCTTC.

This clonotype appeared a few times. The V and J genes are TRBV19 and TRBJ2-5, with 9 bases that match TRBD1. J gave up 1 base and V 5 bases, and 5 bases lay outside the gene matches. From germline, CDR1 is LNHDA and CDR2 SQIVND (reference sequence). The CDR3 covers 15 residues. The CDR3, as DNA: TGTGCCAGTAGTCGAGGACAGGGGACCCAAGAGACCCAGTACTTC. Protein sequence: CASSRGQGTQETQYF.

In this sample, this clonotype turned up many times. The rearrangement links TRBV28 to TRBJ1-6; the D gene is possibly TRBD1 (5 bases). The CDR3 runs to 15 residues. V dropped 3 bases and J dropped 6 bases, with 12 bases sitting between them. The germline V gene encodes CDR1 MDHEN and CDR2 SYDVKM. The CDR3 here is CASSFGGAGNSPLHF. The CDR3, as DNA: TGTGCCAGCAGTTTTGGAGGGGCCGGTAATTCACCCCTCCACTTT. Full variable domain (remainder filled in from reference TRBV28 and TRBJ1-6): DVKVTQSSRYLVKRTGEKVFLECVQDMDHENMFWYRQDPGLGLRLIYFSYDVKMKEKGDIPEGYSVSREKKERFSLILESASTNQTSMYLCASSFGGAGNSPLHFGNGTRLTVT.

This clonotype occurred many times. This chain joins TRBV28 and TRBJ2-7; the D is unclear. The CDR3 has 12 amino acids. Trimming removed 6 bases at V and 7 bases at J, with 13 bases between. From germline, CDR1 is MDHEN and CDR2 SYDVKM. In DNA, the CDR3 is TGTGCCAGCAGATCGTCAGGTGGGGAGCAGTACTTC. Protein product: CASRSSGGEQYF.

The table lists this clonotype with many counts. The J gene is TRBJ2-2, the V gene TRBV2; 13 bases match TRBD2. The CDR3 runs to 14 residues. The trim removed 9 bases at V and 4 bases at J, leaving 2 bases unmatched. The germline CDR1 and CDR2 sequences are SNHLY and FYNNEI. The CDR3 coding sequence is TGTGCCAGAAGGACTAGCGGGAGCACCGGGGAGCTGTTTTTT. Amino acid sequence: CARRTSGSTGELFF.

In this sample, this clonotype turned up many times. The chain employs TRBV6-1 and TRBJ1-5; D unclear. The germline gives CDR1 MNHNS, CDR2 SASEGT. The CDR3 contains 20 residues. V gave up 5 bases and J gave up 0 bases, with 26 bases separating them. CDR3 bases: TGTGCCAGCAGTAGCGTGGTGGGCCTGAAAGAAACATATAGCAATCAGCCCCAGCATTTT. It is translated as CASSSVVGLKETYSNQPQHF.

The chain carries TRBV28 and TRBJ2-3; D unresolved. Germline V gene sequence: CDR1 MDHEN, CDR2 SYDVKM. The V end was cut by 9 bases, the J end by 0 bases, with 16 bases between. The CDR3 totals 15 residues. The CDR3 nucleotides read TGTGCCAGTATGGCTAGTTTCACTAGCACAGATACGCAGTATTTT. Translated: CASMASFTSTDTQYF. Full variable domain (remainder filled in from reference TRBV28 and TRBJ2-3): DVKVTQSSRYLVKRTGEKVFLECVQDMDHENMFWYRQDPGLGLRLIYFSYDVKMKEKGDIPEGYSVSREKKERFSLILESASTNQTSMYLCASMASFTSTDTQYFGPGTRLTVL.

The chain combines TRBV4-1 with TRBJ1-4; D might be TRBD1 (6 bases). V lost 2 bases, J lost 5 bases, and 21 bases lay in between. This CDR3 has 18 residues. Germline assignment: CDR1 MGHRA and CDR2 YSYEKL. The CDR3 region is CASSQSPPAGGQNEKLFF. CDR3 DNA: TGCGCCAGCAGCCAAAGCCCCCCCGCCGGGGGCCAGAATGAAAAACTGTTTTTT.

This clonotype has ten or more counts. V gene TRBV29-1 combines with J gene TRBJ2-5, with a possible D match to TRBD1 (5 bases). CDR3 length equals 12 residues. Per the germline V gene, CDR1 is SQVTM and CDR2 is ANQGSEA. The V end was cut by 3 bases, the J end by 7 bases, with 12 bases between. CDR3 protein: CSVDRELGTQYF. DNA of the CDR3: TGCAGCGTTGACAGGGAATTGGGGACCCAGTACTTC.

This clonotype was detected only a few times. The chain recombines TRBV5-1 with TRBJ2-5; the D gene could be TRBD1 or TRBD2 (6 bases each). V gave up 3 bases and J gave up 4 bases, with 13 bases separating them. The CDR3 runs to 14 residues. Germline CDR1 reads SGHRS; CDR2 reads YFSETQ. Here the CDR3 DNA reads TGCGCCAGCAGCTCCGGACGGGGGCTAGAGACCCAGTACTTC. It encodes CASSSGRGLETQYF.

The chain uses TRBV20-1 and TRBJ2-5; possible D gene TRBD2, 5 bases. From germline, CDR1 is DFQATT and CDR2 SNEGSKA (reference sequence). The length of the CDR3 is 16 residues. Trimming cost V 6 bases and J 5 bases, with 25 bases left between them. This CDR3 is CSAPIGVARPRETQYF. In nucleotides, the CDR3 is TGCAGTGCGCCTATCGGGGTCGCGCGCCCCAGGGAGACCCAGTACTTC.

The rearrangement links TRBV20-1 to TRBJ1-1; D is undetermined. Trimming left V 1 base short and J 3 bases short, with 9 bases between. This CDR3 region has 13 residues. Germline CDR1 and CDR2: DFQATT and SNEGSKA (reference sequence). This CDR3 is CSARGRVDTEAFF. The CDR3 coding sequence is TGCAGTGCTAGAGGCCGAGTAGACACTGAAGCTTTCTTT.

A few counts support this clonotype. This chain links TRBV20-1 with TRBJ1-1; 9 bases align to TRBD1. Trimming at V came to 2 bases and at J to 8 bases, leaving 9 bases not matched to a gene. The length of the CDR3 is 14 residues. Germline V gives CDR1 DFQATT, CDR2 SNEGSKA (reference sequence). The CDR3 region is CSARLPGTGSEAFF. The CDR3 coding sequence is TGCAGTGCTAGACTTCCCGGGACAGGGTCAGAAGCTTTCTTT.

The chain carries TRBV7-9 and TRBJ2-7; 8 nucleotides align to TRBD1. The germline V gene has CDR1 SEHNR and CDR2 FQNEAQ (reference sequence). The junction had 11 bases not matched to a gene; V was cut back by 1 base and J by 9 bases. The CDR3 has 15 amino acids. CDR3 amino acids: CASSLGDRGSGSQYF. CDR3 bases: TGTGCCAGCAGCTTAGGAGACAGGGGATCGGGATCGCAGTACTTC.

This clonotype was seen at least ten times. The J gene is TRBJ2-5, the V gene TRBV28; D unresolved. Trimming cost V 6 bases and J 2 bases, with 16 bases left between them. Germline values: CDR1 MDHEN, CDR2 SYDVKM. This CDR3 is 15 amino acids long. The CDR3 sequence is CASSPAAYMQETQYF. Here the CDR3 DNA reads TGTGCCAGCAGCCCGGCAGCTTACATGCAAGAGACCCAGTACTTC.

This clonotype was observed many times. The V call is TRBV2, the J call TRBJ2-5; D perhaps matches TRBD2 (5 bases). CDR3 length: 12 amino acids. The germline V gene has CDR1 SNHLY and CDR2 FYNNEI. V dropped 7 bases and J dropped 1 base, with 7 bases sitting between them. CDR3 loop: CASTDFQETQYF. The CDR3 bases are TGTGCCAGCACGGACTTCCAAGAGACCCAGTACTTC.

Written as DNA, the CDR3 is TGTGCCAGCAGACCCGGGACAGGGGGCGAGGCCAAAAACATTCAGTACTTC. Translated: CASRPGTGGEAKNIQYF. The rearrangement joins TRBV6-1 to TRBJ2-4, with 12 bases that match TRBD1. CDR3 length: 17 amino acids. V lost 6 bases and J lost 1; bases outside the gene matches: 7. The germline V gene encodes CDR1 MNHNS and CDR2 SASEGT.

Note on this clonotype: One end of the junction varies from germline; a read error may be responsible. The chain couples TRBV29-1 to TRBJ1-1, with D unclear. The germline V gene has CDR1 SQVTM and CDR2 ANQGSEA. The CDR3 is made up of 11 amino acids. The CDR3 protein is CGVDRNTEAFF. The CDR3 bases are TGCGGCGTTGATAGGAACACTGAAGCTTTCTTT.